This T cell receptor beta chain was sequenced during a study of blood T cell repertoires in COVID-19. Study-wide background: COVID-19 samples from acute and convalescent phases originated in the United States, Italy and Spain. The analysed material was cDNA or gDNA that came from T cells, B-cell-depleted T cells, or PBMCs.

A Seattle source enrolled patients during active infection and followed them longitudinally. CDR3 size: 19 residues. After removal of 0 bases from V and 0 bases from J, the junction contained 8 bases not matched to a gene. Germline V gene sequence: CDR1 KGHSH, CDR2 LQKENI. TCRdb's copy holds only in-frame clones and misses some; the assay was immunoSEQ multiplex PCR. The sample shows 250,000 to 400,000 clones, under 90% of them seen only once. This chain connects TRBV18 to TRBJ2-2, with 9 bases aligning to TRBD2. This clonotype originated in a woman in her 30s with COVID-19, enrolled during active disease. The specimen was peripheral blood. The CDR3 DNA reads as TGTGCCAGCTCACCACCAATTTGGCTAGCGGGAACGAACACCGGGGAGCTGTTTTTT. This sequence encodes CASSPPIWLAGTNTGELFF.